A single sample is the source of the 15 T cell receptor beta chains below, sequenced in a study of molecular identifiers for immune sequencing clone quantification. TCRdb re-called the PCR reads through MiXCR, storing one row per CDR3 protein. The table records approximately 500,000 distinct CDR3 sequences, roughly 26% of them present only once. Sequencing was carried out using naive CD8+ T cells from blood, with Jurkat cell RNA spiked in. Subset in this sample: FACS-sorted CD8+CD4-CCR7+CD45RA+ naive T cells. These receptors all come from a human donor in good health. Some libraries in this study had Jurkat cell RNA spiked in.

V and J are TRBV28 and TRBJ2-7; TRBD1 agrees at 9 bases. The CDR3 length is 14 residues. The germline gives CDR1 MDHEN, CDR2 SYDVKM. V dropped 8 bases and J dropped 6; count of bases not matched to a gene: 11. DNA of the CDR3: TGTGCCAGCGTCCCCCGAGACAGGGGGACCGAGCAGTACTTC. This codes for CASVPRDRGTEQYF.

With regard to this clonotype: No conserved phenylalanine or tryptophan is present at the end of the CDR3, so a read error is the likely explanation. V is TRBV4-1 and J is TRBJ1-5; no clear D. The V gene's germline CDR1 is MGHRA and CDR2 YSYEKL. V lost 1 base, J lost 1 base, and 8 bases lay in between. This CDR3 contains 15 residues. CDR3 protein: CASSQGQKSNQPQHL. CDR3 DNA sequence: TGCGCCAGCAGCCAAGGGCAGAAGAGCAATCAGCCCCAGCATCTT.

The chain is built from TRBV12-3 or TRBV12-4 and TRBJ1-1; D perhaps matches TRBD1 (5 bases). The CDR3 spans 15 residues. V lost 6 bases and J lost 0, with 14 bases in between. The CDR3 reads CASSTQETLNTEAFF. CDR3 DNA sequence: TGTGCCAGCAGCACACAGGAGACCCTGAACACTGAAGCTTTCTTT.

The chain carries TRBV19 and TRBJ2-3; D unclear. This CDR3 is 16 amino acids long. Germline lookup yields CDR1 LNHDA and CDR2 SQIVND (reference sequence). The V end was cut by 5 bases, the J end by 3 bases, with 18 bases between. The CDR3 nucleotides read TGTGCCAGTAGTCTGAACCTGGACCTCAGGACAGATACGCAGTATTTT. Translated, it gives CASSLNLDLRTDTQYF.

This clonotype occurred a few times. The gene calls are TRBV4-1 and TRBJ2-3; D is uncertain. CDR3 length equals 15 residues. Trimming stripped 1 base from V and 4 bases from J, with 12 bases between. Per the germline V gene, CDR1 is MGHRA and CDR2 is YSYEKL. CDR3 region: CASSQVIRVPDTQYF. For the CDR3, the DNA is TGCGCCAGCAGCCAAGTAATAAGGGTGCCAGATACGCAGTATTTT.

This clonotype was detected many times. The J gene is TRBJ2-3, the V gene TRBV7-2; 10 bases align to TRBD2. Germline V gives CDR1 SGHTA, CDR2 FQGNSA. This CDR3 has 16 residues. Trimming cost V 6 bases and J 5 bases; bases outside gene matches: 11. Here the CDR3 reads CASRDGLAGDGDTQYF. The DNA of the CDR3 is TGTGCCAGCAGAGATGGGCTAGCGGGAGATGGAGATACGCAGTATTTT.

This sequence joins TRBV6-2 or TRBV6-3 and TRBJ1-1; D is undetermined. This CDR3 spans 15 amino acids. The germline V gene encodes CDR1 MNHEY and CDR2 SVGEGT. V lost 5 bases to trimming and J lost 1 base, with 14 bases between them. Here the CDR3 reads CASSTPPVSNTEAFF. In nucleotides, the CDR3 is TGTGCCAGCAGTACCCCCCCGGTTTCGAACACTGAAGCTTTCTTT.

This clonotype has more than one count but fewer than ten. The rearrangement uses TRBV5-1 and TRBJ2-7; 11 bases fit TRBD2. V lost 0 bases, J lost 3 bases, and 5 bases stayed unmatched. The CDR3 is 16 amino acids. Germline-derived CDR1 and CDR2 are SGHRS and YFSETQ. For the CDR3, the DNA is TGCGCCAGCAGCTTGGGCAATGGACTAGCGGGCTACGAGCAGTACTTC. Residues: CASSLGNGLAGYEQYF.

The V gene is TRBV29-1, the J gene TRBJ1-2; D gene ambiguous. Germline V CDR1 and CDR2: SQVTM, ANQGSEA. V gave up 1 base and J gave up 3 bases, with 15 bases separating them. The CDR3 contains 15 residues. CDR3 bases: TGCAGCGTTGAAGTATGGGAGCGGCGGTACTATGGCTACACCTTC. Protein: CSVEVWERRYYGYTF.

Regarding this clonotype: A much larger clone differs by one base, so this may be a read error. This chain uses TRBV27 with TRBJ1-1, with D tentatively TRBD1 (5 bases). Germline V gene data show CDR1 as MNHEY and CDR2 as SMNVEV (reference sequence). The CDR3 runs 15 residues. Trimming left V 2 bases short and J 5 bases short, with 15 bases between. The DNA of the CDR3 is TGTGCCAGCAGTTTAGGGGCGGGCCTAGGGACTGAAGCTTTCTTT. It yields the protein CASSLGAGLGTEAFF.

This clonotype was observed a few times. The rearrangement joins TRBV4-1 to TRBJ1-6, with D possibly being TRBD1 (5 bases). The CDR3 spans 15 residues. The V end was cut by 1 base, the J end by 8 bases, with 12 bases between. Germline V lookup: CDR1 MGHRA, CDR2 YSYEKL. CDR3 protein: CASSQGGGVHSPLHF. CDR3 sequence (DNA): TGCGCCAGCAGCCAAGGAGGAGGGGTGCATTCACCCCTCCACTTT.

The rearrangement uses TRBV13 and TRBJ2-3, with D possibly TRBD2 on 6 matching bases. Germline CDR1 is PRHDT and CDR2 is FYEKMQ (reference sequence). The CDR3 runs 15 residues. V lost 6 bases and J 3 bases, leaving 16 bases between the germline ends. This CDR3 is CASRETDRGTDTQYF. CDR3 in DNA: TGTGCCAGCAGGGAAACAGACCGGGGGACAGATACGCAGTATTTT.

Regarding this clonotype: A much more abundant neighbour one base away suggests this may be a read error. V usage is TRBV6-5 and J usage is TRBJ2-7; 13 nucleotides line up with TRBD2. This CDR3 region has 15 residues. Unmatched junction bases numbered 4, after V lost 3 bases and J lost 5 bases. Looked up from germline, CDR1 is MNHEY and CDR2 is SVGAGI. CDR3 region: CASSYRTSGRHEQYF. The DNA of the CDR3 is TGTGCCAGCAGTTATAGGACTAGCGGGAGACACGAGCAGTACTTC.

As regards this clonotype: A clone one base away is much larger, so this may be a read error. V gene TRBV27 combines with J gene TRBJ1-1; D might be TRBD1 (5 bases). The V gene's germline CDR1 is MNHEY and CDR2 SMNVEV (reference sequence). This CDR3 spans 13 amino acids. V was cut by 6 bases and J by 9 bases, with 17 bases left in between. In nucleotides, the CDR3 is TGTGCCAGCAGGATCACAGGAGTAACTAAAGCTTTCTTT. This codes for CASRITGVTKAFF.

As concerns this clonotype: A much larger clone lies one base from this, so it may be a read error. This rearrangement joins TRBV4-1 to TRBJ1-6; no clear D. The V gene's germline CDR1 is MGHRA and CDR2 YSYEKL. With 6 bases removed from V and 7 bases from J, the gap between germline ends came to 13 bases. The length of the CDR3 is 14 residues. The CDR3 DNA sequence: TGCGCCAGCAGTATGTGGACGGAGAATTCACCCCTCCACTTT. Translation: CASSMWTENSPLHF.